Listed below are T cell receptor beta chains from one sample, sequenced in a study of blood T cell repertoires in COVID-19. Sequencing was performed with immunoSEQ multiplex PCR; in TCRdb, only in-frame clones are kept and a portion is missing. This table has 380,000 or so clones, around 92% appearing once. Specimen: peripheral blood. These receptors all stem from a man aged 35-49 years with acute or convalescent COVID-19. Both conserved end residues are part of each CDR3. D genes are given only for firm matches. The size of a clone is reported for some rows only, either as once, few or many, or as a class for expanded clones.

d_gene | v_gene | abundance | CDR3aa
TRBD1 | TRBV2 | . | CASNRDREQTQYF
. | TRBV6-2/TRBV6-3 | . | CASSYREGTFSDQPQHF
TRBD1 | TRBV14 | once | CASSQERGRGEKLFF
. | TRBV2 | . | CASSESIENYGYTF
TRBD1 | TRBV29-1 | . | CSVGVPGQGELTGELFF
. | TRBV10-3 | once | CAISERGRNTGELFF
TRBD1 | TRBV28 | . | CASSWGDRVAYEQYF
. | TRBV6-5 | . | CASSYTGGPNTEAFF
TRBD1 | TRBV9 | . | CASSTTGQGRGNTIYF
TRBD2 | TRBV6-5 | . | CASRGGLVVSGTQYF
TRBD1 | TRBV11-2 | . | CASSLTEGQGAEGYEQYF
. | TRBV7-2 | . | CASSLGVAGPDTQYF
TRBD2 | TRBV7-2 | once | CASSYRLAGGFPDTQYF
. | TRBV7-3 | . | CASSLIPGSIYGYTF
. | TRBV10-3 | . | CATTGDYGYTF
TRBD1 | TRBV7-9 | . | CASSSMGQAADTIYF
TRBD1 | TRBV30 | few | CAWTRDRGNSPLHF